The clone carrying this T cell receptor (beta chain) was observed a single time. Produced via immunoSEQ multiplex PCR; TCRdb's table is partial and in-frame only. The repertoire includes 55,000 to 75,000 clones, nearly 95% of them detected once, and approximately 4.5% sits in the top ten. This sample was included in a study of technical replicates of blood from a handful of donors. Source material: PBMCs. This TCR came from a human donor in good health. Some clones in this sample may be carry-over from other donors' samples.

CDR3 sequence reads: CASSLVLTGGFAFF. CDR3 in DNA: TGTGCCAGCAGCTTGGTTTTGACAGGGGGCTTCGCTTTCTTT. This chain joins TRBV5-5 and TRBJ1-1; 10 nucleotides align to TRBD1. The CDR3 extends over 14 amino acids. With 0 bases clipped from V and 11 bases from J, the junction kept 7 bases outside the gene matches. Germline V gene sequence: CDR1 SGHKS, CDR2 YYEKEE (reference sequence). Together with reference TRBV5-5 and TRBJ1-1, the CDR3 gives the full variable domain: DAGVTQSPTHLIKTRGQQVTLRCSPISGHKSVSWYQQVLGQGPQFIFQYYEKEERGRGNFPDRFSARQFPNYSSELNVNALLLGDSALYLCASSLVLTGGFAFFGQGTRLTVV.